These 12 T cell receptor beta chains were all obtained from the same sample, sequenced in a study of glioma-infiltrating T cells after dendritic cell vaccination. TCRdb's table, derived via immunoSEQ multiplex PCR, lists solely in-frame clones and lacks some. The table shows tens of thousands of clones, with over 75% occurring only once. Sequencing used blood, obtained before dendritic cell vaccination. Receptors originate from a human donor with glioblastoma.

V is TRBV11-3 and J is TRBJ2-2, with 12 bases aligning to TRBD2. V trimming: 5 bases; J trimming: 6 bases; junction bases outside the gene matches: 4. This CDR3 comprises 15 residues. Per the germline V gene, CDR1 is SGHNT and CDR2 is YENEEA. CDR3 loop: CASSPSGGGSGELFF. CDR3 bases: TGTGCCAGCAGCCCTAGCGGGGGGGGGTCCGGGGAGCTGTTTTTT.

J is TRBJ1-4 and V is TRBV27; D may be TRBD1 (5 bases). The CDR3 is made up of 15 amino acids. V lost 4 bases to trimming and J lost 3 bases, with 12 bases between them. The V gene's germline CDR1 is MNHEY and CDR2 SMNVEV (reference sequence). The CDR3 loop reads CASSSLGAANEKLFF. The CDR3 region has the DNA TGTGCCAGCAGTTCTCTAGGGGCTGCTAATGAAAAACTGTTTTTT.

V is TRBV15 and J is TRBJ1-2; tentative D call: TRBD1 (5 bases). Germline lookup yields CDR1 LNHNV and CDR2 YYDKDF (reference sequence). The V and J ends lost 4 bases and 0 bases respectively, with 15 bases between them. The CDR3 is 16 amino acids. The CDR3 nucleotides are TGTGCCACCAGCACGGTCCCCGGAGGGGCTAACTATGGCTACACCTTC. Translating it yields CATSTVPGGANYGYTF.

The V call is TRBV25-1, the J call TRBJ2-7, with D uncertain. The germline gives CDR1 MGHDK, CDR2 SYGVNS. The CDR3 sequence is 12 residues long. CDR3 DNA sequence: TGTGCCAGCAGCCAGCTGGGCTACAAGCAGTACGTC. Its translation is CASSQLGYKQYV.

The chain uses TRBV27 and TRBJ1-2, with D perhaps TRBD1 (6 bases). V was pared by 8 bases and J by 8 bases, with 15 bases between. The CDR3 runs 12 residues. Germline V gene sequence: CDR1 MNHEY, CDR2 SMNVEV (reference sequence). CDR3 in DNA: TGTGCCAGCCGGGGGGGGGCTGGAGGCTACACCTTC. This codes for CASRGGAGGYTF.

V is TRBV5-1 and J is TRBJ1-2; a weak D match, TRBD1 (6 bases). The CDR3 length is 14 residues. Germline-derived CDR1 and CDR2 are SGHRS and YFSETQ. Trimming took 4 bases from V and 4 from J, leaving 14 bases between them. The CDR3 region has the DNA TGCGCCAGCAGCGTGCCCGGGACACCCTATGGCTACACCTTC. This encodes CASSVPGTPYGYTF.

The chain links TRBV2 to TRBJ1-6, with 7 bases lining up with TRBD1. The CDR3 runs to 13 residues. Unmatched junction bases numbered 5, after V lost 6 bases and J lost 9 bases. CDR1 and CDR2 from the germline V gene are SNHLY and FYNNEI. CDR3 coding DNA: TGTGCCAGCAGGGCAGGGGGTAGTTCACCCCTCCACTTT. Translation: CASRAGGSSPLHF.

This clone is categorized as medium-sized. The chain recombines TRBV10-3 with TRBJ1-4; D may be TRBD1 (6 bases). The germline V gene encodes CDR1 ENHRY and CDR2 SYGVKD. V was shortened by 4 bases and J by 3 bases, with 12 bases between the two germline ends. The CDR3 loop spans 15 amino acids. The CDR3 DNA is TGTGCCATCAGTGTCAGGGGTATGGCTAATGAAAAACTGTTTTTT. Its translation: CAISVRGMANEKLFF.

This chain joins TRBV7-8 and TRBJ2-3; 11 nucleotides agree with TRBD2. The V and J ends lost 2 bases and 3 bases, in that order; junction bases with no gene match: 7. CDR3 size: 17 residues. From germline, CDR1 is SGHVS and CDR2 FQNEAQ. For the CDR3, the DNA is TGTGCCAGCAGCTTATTGACTAGCGGGGAGCGGACAGATACGCAGTATTTT. This translates into CASSLLTSGERTDTQYF. The full variable domain, rest sourced from reference TRBV7-8 and TRBJ2-3, is GAGVSQSPRYKVAKRGQDVALRCDPISGHVSLFWYQQALGQGPEFLTYFQNEAQLDKSGLPSDRFFAERPEGSVSTLKIQRTQQEDSAVYLCASSLLTSGERTDTQYFGPGTRLTVL.

This clone was detected many times. The chain carries TRBV6-5 and TRBJ2-7, with D possibly TRBD2 on 5 matching bases. Germline-derived CDR1 and CDR2 are MNHEY and SVGAGI. This CDR3 region has 16 residues. Trimming left V 8 bases short and J 2 bases short, with 22 bases between. DNA for the CDR3: TGTGCCAGCCGTTTGTCAGCACGACTACCTACCTACGAGCAGTACGTC. Protein sequence: CASRLSARLPTYEQYV.

The rearrangement links TRBV29-1 to TRBJ2-2; 8 positions match TRBD1. The CDR3 is 13 residues long. From germline, CDR1 is SQVTM and CDR2 ANQGSEA. DNA of the CDR3: TGCACCAGGGGACAGGCGAACACCGGGGAGCTGTTTTTT. This translates into CTRGQANTGELFF.

The rearrangement joins TRBV6-5 to TRBJ1-4; 10 bases fit TRBD1. The CDR3 covers 15 residues. V lost 7 bases and J lost 8; bases outside the gene matches: 10. Germline V lookup: CDR1 MNHEY, CDR2 SVGAGI. CDR3 sequence (DNA): TGTGCCAGCACCGACGTAGGGACAGGGGTGGAAAAACTGTTTTTT. Translation gives CASTDVGTGVEKLFF.